This T cell receptor (beta chain) came from a study of T cells in Graves' hyperthyroidism and ophthalmopathy. Study observations and caveats: In the blood, most expanded thyroid clonotypes above 0.001 appeared as well.

There are many counts of this clonotype. As yet, its antigen is unknown. Germline V CDR1 and CDR2: SGHRS, YFSETQ. The CDR3 totals 15 residues. The germline V and J ends were trimmed by 7 bases and 7 bases, with 21 bases remaining between them. Authors of the study amplified TCR beta CDR3 regions from RNA transcripts. HTBI primers were the set used in a first-round RT-PCR of the TCR CDR3. TCRdb itself ran the multiplex PCR reads through MiXCR, one entry per CDR3 protein. This sample has hundreds of thousands of distinct CDR3 sequences, with over 12% found just once. Sequenced material: blood. This TCR came from a middle-aged man with Graves' ophthalmopathy. The J gene is TRBJ2-1, the V gene TRBV5-1; no definite D call. This chain's CDR3 is CASGPMWALRNEQFF. CDR3 coding DNA: TGCGCCAGCGGCCCTATGTGGGCACTAAGGAATGAGCAGTTCTTC.